The text below deals with one TCR beta chain. V lost 6 bases to trimming and J lost 8 bases, with 14 bases between them. CDR1 SGHKS and CDR2 YYEKEE come from the germline V gene (reference sequence). This CDR3 is built from 12 residues. The data were taken from a study of response to subunit inactivated influenza vaccine. TCRdb re-called the RT-PCR reads through MiXCR, storing one row per CDR3 protein. The data hold about half a million distinct CDR3 sequences, with about 25% observed a single time. The material sequenced was CD4+ T cells sorted from PBMCs, taken approximately 5 days after vaccination. The rearrangement uses TRBV5-5 and TRBJ1-2; maybe TRBD1 (5 bases). The TCR comes from a man aged 50 to 60 who received an inactivated influenza vaccine. CDR3 DNA: TGTGCCAGCAACCTTCAGGGAGGAGGCTACACCTTC. Its protein product is CASNLQGGGYTF.